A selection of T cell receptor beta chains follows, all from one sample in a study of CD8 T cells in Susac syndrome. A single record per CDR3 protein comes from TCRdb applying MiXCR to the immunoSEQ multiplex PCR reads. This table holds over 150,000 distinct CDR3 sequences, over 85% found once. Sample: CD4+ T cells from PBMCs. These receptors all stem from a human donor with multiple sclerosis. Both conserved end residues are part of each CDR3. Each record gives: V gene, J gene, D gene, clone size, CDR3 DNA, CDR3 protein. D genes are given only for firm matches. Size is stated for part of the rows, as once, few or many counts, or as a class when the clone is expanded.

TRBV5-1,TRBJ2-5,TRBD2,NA,TGCGCCAGCAGCTTGGGGACTAGCGGGAGCCAGTACCAAGAGACCCAGTACTTC,CASSLGTSGSQYQETQYF
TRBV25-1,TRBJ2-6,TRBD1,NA,TGTGCCAGCAGTCGCCGACCGGGACAGGGGGACCCCTCTGGGGCCAACGTCCTGACTTTC,CASSRRPGQGDPSGANVLTF
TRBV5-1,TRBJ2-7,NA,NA,TGCGCCAGCAGCTTGGACAGGGAGCAGTACGAGCAGTACTTC,CASSLDREQYEQYF
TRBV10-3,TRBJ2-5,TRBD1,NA,TGTGCCATCTCTCGGACAGGGGGAGGCTCTGAGACCCAGTACTTC,CAISRTGGGSETQYF
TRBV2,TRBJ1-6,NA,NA,TGTGCCAGCAGACGGGTTAATTCACCCCTCCACTTT,CASRRVNSPLHF
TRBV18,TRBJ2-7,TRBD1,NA,TGTGCCAGCTCACCTTCTCGGACAGGGTCCGAGCAGTACTTC,CASSPSRTGSEQYF
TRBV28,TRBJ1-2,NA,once,TGTGCCAGCAGTCAGACAGCGTATGGCTACACCTTC,CASSQTAYGYTF
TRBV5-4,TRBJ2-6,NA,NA,TGTGCCAGCAGCTTGGGGGGACCCTCTGGGGCCAACGTCCTGACTTTC,CASSLGGPSGANVLTF
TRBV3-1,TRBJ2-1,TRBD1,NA,TGTGCCAGCAGCCCCAAGCCGGGACAGGGGGTCCATGAGCAGTTCTTC,CASSPKPGQGVHEQFF
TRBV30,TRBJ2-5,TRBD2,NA,TGTGCCTGGGCCGGGGGGGCGGAGACCCAGTACTTC,CAWAGGAETQYF
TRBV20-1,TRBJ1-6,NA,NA,TGCAGTGCTAGAGAGGGGAAGAATAATTCACCCCTCCACTTT,CSAREGKNNSPLHF
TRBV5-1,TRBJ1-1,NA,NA,TGCGCCAGCAGGGAAGCTGCACAGGGACGTGACACTGAAGCTTTCTTT,CASREAAQGRDTEAFF
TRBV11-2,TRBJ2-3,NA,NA,TGTGCCAGCAGTTTAGTATCAGATACGCAGTATTTT,CASSLVSDTQYF
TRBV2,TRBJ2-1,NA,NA,TGTGCCAGCAGTTGGTCGACCGGCTCCTACAATGAGCAGTTCTTC,CASSWSTGSYNEQFF
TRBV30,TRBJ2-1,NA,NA,TGTGCCTGGAGTGTACCGGGGGAGCAGTTCTTC,CAWSVPGEQFF
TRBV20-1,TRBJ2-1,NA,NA,TGCAGTGCTGGGGGCGGGACGGGGTCTGAGCAGTTCTTC,CSAGGGTGSEQFF
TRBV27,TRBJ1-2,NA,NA,TGTGCCAGCAGAGGCCACTCTAACTATGGCTACACCTTC,CASRGHSNYGYTF
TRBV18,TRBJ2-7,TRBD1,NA,TGTGCCAGCTCCTCCGGGACAGGTCCTTCCTACGAGCAGTACTTC,CASSSGTGPSYEQYF
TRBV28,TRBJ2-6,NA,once,TGTGCCAGCAGTCCGGGCCATCACTCTGGGGCCAACGTCCTGACTTTC,CASSPGHHSGANVLTF
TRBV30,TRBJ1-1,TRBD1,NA,TGTGCCTGGAGCACAGGGGACACTGAAGCTTTCTTT,CAWSTGDTEAFF
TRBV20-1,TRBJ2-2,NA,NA,TGCAGTGCCTGCGATAACACCGGGGAGCTGTTTTTT,CSACDNTGELFF
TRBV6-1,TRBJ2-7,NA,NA,TGTGCCAGCAGTGAAAGGAGGGACAGCAGCGAGCAGTACTTC,CASSERRDSSEQYF
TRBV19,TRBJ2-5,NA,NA,TGTGCCAGTAGTCCCGGGCCTTCACAAGAGACCCAGTACTTC,CASSPGPSQETQYF
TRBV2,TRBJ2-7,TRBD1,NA,TGTGCCAGCAGTGAACCGTCTGGGACAGGGAGATACGAGCAGTACTTC,CASSEPSGTGRYEQYF
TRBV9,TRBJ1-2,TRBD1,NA,TGTGCCAGCAGCGTAGCACAGGGGCAGGGCTACACCTTC,CASSVAQGQGYTF
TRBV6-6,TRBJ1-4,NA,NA,TGTGGCTCGGGTCGGGAAAAACTGTTTTTT,CGSGREKLFF
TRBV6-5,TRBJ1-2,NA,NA,TGTGCCAGCAGTTACTGGCAGGGTGTGGCTGGCTACACCTTC,CASSYWQGVAGYTF
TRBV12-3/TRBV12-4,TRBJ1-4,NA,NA,TGTGCCAGCAGTAAAAGGACAGTCTCAACTAATGAAAAACTGTTTTTT,CASSKRTVSTNEKLFF
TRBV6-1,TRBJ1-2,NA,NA,TGTGCCAGCAGGGAGACAGTCCTCTATGGCTACACCTTC,CASRETVLYGYTF